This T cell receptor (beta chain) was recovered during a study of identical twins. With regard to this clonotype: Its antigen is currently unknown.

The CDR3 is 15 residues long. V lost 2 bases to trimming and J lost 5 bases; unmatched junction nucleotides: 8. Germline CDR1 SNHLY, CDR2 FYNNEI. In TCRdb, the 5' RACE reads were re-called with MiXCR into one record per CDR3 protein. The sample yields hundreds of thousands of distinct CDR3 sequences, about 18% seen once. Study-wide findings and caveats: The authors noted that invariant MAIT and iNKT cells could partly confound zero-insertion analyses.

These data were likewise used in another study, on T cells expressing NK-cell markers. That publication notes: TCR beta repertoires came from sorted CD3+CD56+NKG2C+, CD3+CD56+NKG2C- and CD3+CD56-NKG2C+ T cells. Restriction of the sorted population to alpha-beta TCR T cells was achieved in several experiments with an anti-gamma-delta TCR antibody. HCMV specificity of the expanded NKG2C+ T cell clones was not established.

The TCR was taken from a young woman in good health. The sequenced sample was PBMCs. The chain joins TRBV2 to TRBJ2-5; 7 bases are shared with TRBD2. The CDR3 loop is CASSERGGRRETQYF. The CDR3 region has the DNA TGTGCCAGCAGTGAAAGGGGCGGGAGACGGGAGACCCAGTACTTC.